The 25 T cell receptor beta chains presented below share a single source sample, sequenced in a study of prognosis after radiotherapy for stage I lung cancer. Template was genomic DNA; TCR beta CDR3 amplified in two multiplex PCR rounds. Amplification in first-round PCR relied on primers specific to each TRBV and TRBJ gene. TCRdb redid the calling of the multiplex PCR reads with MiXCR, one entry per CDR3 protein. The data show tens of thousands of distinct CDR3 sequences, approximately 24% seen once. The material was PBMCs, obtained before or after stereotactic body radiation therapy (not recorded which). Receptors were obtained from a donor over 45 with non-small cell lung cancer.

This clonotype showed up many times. The CDR3 DNA reads TGTGCCAGTAGTAACGGAAACAGGGGTCGGACTGAAGCTTTCTTT. Its translation is CASSNGNRGRTEAFF. The V call is TRBV19, the J call TRBJ1-1; 7 bases map to TRBD1. CDR3 length: 15 residues. Germline V lookup: CDR1 LNHDA, CDR2 SQIVND (reference sequence). Germline trimming cut 4 bases from V and 5 bases from J; bases unmatched to any gene: 10.

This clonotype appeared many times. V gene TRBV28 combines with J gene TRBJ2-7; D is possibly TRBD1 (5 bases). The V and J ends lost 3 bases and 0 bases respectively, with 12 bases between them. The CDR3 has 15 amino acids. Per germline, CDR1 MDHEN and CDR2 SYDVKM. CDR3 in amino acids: CASSLQGEASYEQYF. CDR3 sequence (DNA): TGTGCCAGCAGTTTGCAAGGGGAAGCCTCCTACGAGCAGTACTTC.

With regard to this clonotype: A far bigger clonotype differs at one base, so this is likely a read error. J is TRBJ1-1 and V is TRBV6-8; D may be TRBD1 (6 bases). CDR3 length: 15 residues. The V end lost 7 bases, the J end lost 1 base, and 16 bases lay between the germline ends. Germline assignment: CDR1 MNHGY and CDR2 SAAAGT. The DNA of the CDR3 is TGTGCCAGCATAAGGACAGCTTCCCAGAACACTGAAGCTTTCTTT. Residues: CASIRTASQNTEAFF.

The CDR3 reads CASSDRDNSTLHF. In DNA, the CDR3 is TGTGCCAGCAGTGACAGGGACAATTCAACACTCCACTTT. The V gene is TRBV2, the J gene TRBJ1-6; D may be TRBD1 (6 bases). The germline gives CDR1 SNHLY, CDR2 FYNNEI. The V and J ends lost 3 bases and 16 bases respectively, with 16 bases between them. The CDR3 consists of 13 residues.

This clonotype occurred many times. This CDR3 reads CASSSLFDREYGYTF. For the CDR3, the DNA is TGTGCCAGCAGTTCACTATTTGACAGGGAGTATGGCTACACCTTC. This chain joins TRBV6-2 or TRBV6-3 and TRBJ1-2; 7 nucleotides line up with TRBD1. Germline V gene sequence: CDR1 MNHEY, CDR2 SVGEGT. J lost 5 bases, V lost 4 bases, and 10 bases had no gene match. This CDR3 region has 15 residues.

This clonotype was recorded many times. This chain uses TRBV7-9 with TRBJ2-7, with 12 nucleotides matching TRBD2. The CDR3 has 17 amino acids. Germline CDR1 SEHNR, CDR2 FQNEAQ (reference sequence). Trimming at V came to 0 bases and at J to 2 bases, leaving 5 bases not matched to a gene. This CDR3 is CASSLAASGRAAYEQYF. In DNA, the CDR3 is TGTGCCAGCAGCTTAGCGGCTAGCGGGAGGGCGGCCTACGAGCAGTACTTC.

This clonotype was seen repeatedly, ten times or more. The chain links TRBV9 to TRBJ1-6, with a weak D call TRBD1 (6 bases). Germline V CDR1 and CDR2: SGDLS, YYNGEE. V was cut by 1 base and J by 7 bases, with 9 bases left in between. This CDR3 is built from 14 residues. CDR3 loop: CASSVRQENSPLHF. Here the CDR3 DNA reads TGTGCCAGCAGCGTAAGACAGGAGAATTCACCCCTCCACTTT.

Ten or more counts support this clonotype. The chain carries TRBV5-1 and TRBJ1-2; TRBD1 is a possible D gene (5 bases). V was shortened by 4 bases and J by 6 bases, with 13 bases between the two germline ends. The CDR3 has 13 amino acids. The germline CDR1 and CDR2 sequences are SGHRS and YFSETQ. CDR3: CASSRGSGNGYTF. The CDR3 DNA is TGCGCCAGCAGCCGGGGGTCAGGTAATGGCTACACCTTC.

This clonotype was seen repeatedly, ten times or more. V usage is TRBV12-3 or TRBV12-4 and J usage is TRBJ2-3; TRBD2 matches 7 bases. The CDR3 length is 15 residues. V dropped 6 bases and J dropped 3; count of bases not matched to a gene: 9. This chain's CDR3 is CASSLGGVATDTQYF. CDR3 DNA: TGTGCCAGCAGCCTGGGGGGGGTTGCGACAGATACGCAGTATTTT.

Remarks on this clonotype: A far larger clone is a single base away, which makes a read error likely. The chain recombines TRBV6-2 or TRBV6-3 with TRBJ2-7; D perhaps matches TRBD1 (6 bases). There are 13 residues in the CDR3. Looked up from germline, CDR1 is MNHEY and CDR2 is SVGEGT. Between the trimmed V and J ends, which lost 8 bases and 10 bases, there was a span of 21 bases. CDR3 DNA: TGTGCCAGCCGACGGGACACTCCCTATGGACAGTACTTC. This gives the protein CASRRDTPYGQYF.

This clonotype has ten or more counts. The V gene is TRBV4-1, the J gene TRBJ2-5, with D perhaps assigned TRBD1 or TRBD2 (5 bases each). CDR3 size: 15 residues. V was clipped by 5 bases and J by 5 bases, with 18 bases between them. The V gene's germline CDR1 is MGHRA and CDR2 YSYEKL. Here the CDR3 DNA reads TGCGCCAGCAGCGACAGAGGGGCCCCAAGGGAGACCCAGTACTTC. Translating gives CASSDRGAPRETQYF.

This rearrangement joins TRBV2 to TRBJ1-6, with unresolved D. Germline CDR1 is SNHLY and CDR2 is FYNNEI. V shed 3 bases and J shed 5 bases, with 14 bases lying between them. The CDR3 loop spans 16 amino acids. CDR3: CASSDPLLVDNSPLHF. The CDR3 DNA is TGTGCCAGCAGTGATCCATTGTTGGTGGATAATTCACCCCTCCACTTT.

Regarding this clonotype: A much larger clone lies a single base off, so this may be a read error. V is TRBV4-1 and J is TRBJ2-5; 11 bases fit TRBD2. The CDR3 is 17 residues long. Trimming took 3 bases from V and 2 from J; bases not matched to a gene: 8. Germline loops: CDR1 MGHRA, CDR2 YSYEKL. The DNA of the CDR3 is TGCGCCAGCAGCCACCCGACTAGCGGGGCGAAACAAGAGACCCAGTACTTC. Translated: CASSHPTSGAKQETQYF.

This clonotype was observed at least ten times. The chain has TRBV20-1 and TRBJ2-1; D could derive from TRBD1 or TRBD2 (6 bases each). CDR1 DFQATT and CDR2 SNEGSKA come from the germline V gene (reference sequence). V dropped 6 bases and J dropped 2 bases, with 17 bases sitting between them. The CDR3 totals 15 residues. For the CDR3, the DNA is TGCAGTGCCCGGGGGCGGCTAGCCCCCTACAATGAGCAGTTCTTC. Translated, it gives CSARGRLAPYNEQFF.

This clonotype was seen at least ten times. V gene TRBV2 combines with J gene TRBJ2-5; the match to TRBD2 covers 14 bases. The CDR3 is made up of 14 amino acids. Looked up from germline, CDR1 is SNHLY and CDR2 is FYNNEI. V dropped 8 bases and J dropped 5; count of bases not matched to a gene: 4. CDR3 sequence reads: CASSRTSGGETQYF. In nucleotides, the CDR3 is TGTGCCAGCTCCAGGACTAGCGGGGGGGAGACCCAGTACTTC.

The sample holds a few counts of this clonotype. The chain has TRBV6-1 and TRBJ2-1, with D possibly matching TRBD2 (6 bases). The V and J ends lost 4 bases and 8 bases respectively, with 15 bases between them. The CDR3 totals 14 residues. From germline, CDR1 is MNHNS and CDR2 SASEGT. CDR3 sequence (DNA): TGTGCCAGCAGTGGAGGACTATGGGAGGATGAGCAGTTCTTC. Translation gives CASSGGLWEDEQFF.

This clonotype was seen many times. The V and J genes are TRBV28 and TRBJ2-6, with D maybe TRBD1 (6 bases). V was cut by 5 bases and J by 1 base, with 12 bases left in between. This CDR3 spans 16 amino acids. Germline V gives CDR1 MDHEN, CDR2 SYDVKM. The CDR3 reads CASSPRGSSGANVLTF. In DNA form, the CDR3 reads TGTGCCAGCAGTCCAAGGGGGTCTTCTGGGGCCAACGTCCTGACTTTC.

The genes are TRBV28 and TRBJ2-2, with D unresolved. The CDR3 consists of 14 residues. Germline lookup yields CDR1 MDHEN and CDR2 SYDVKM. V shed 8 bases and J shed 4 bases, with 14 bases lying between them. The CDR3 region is CASVSPVRTGELFF. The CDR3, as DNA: TGTGCCAGCGTGAGTCCGGTACGCACCGGGGAGCTGTTTTTT. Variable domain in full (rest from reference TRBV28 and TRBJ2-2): DVKVTQSSRYLVKRTGEKVFLECVQDMDHENMFWYRQDPGLGLRLIYFSYDVKMKEKGDIPEGYSVSREKKERFSLILESASTNQTSMYLCASVSPVRTGELFFGEGSRLTVL.

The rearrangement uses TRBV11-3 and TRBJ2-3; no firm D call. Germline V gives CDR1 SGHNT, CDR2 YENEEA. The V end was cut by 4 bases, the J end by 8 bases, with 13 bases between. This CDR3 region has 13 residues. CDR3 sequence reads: CASSSTAVGTQYF. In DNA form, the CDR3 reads TGTGCCAGCAGCTCAACGGCGGTTGGTACGCAGTATTTT. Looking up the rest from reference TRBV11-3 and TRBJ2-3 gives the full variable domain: EAGVVQSPRYKIIEKKQPVAFWCNPISGHNTLYWYLQNLGQGPELLIRYENEEAVDDSQLPKDRFSAERLKGVDSTLKIQPAELGDSAVYLCASSSTAVGTQYFGPGTRLTVL.

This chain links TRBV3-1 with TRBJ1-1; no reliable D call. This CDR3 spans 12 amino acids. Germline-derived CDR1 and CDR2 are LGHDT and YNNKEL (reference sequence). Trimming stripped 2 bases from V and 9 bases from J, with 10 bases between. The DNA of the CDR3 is TGTGCCAGCAGCCAATCCGGGAATCAAGCTTTCTTT. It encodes CASSQSGNQAFF.

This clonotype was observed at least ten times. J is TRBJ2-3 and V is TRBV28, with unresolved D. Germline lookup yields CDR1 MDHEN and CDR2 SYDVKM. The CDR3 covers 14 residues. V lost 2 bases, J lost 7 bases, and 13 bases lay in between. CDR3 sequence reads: CASSLRIPPYTQYF. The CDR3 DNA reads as TGTGCCAGCAGTTTAAGGATCCCACCCTATACGCAGTATTTT.

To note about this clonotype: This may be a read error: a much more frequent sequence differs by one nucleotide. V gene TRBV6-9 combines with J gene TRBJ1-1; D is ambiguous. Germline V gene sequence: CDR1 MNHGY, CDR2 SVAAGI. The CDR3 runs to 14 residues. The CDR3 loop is CDSSYRTGNTEAFF. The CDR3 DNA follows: TGTGACAGCAGTTACCGGACTGGGAACACTGAAGCTTTCTTT.

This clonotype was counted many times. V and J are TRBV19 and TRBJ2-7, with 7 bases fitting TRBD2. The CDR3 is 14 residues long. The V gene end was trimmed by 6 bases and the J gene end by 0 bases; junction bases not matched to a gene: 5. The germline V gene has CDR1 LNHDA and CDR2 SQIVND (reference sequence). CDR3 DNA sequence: TGTGCCAGTAGCGGGACTATCTTCTCCTACGAGCAGTACTTC. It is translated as CASSGTIFSYEQYF. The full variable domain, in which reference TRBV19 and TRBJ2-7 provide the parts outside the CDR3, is DGGITQSPKYLFRKEGQNVTLSCEQNLNHDAMYWYRQDPGQGLRLIYYSQIVNDFQKGDIAEGYSVSREKKESFPLTVTSAQKNPTAFYLCASSGTIFSYEQYFGPGTRLTVT.

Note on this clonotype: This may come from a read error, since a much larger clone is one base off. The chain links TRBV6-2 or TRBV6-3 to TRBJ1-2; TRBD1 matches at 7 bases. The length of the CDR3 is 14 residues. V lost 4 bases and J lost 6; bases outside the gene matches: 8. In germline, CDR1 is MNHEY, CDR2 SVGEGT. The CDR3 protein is CASSWDGQVNGYTF. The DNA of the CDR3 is TGTGCCAGCAGTTGGGACGGACAGGTCAATGGCTACACCTTC.

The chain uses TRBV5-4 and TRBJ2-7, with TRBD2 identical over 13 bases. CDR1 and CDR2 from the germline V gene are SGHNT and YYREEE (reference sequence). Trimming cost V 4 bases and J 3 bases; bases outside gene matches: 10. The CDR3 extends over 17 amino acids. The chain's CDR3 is CASSTGLAGTGGYEQYF. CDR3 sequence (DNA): TGTGCCAGCAGCACGGGACTAGCGGGGACAGGGGGCTACGAGCAGTACTTC.